This T cell receptor beta chain was sequenced for a study of neoadjuvant anti-PD-1 for oral cavity cancer. General study results and limits: Each response group had just a few patients in TCR analyses.

V gave up 7 bases and J gave up 5 bases; unmatched junction bases: 4. The CDR3 runs to 14 residues. Germline V gives CDR1 MNHNY, CDR2 SVGAGI (reference sequence). As to this clone: What it recognizes is unknown.

Produced via immunoSEQ multiplex PCR; TCRdb's table is partial and in-frame only. Of around 62,000 clones in the sample, under 85% are singletons; the top ten hold around 2.6%. The rearrangement links TRBV6-6 to TRBJ2-2, with 10 bases aligning to TRBD1. This receptor was identified in a person between 40 and 85 years old with oral cavity squamous cell carcinoma. This sample comprised PBMCs, obtained before nivolumab (anti-PD-1) treatment. The CDR3 DNA follows: TGTGCCAGCAAGACAGGGGGCTATACCGGGGAGCTGTTTTTT. It specifies CASKTGGYTGELFF.